The 28 T cell receptor beta chains below all came from one sample that was sequenced in a study of cytomegalovirus exposure and HLA in healthy donors. The method was immunoSEQ multiplex PCR; TCRdb's version includes in-frame clones alone and lacks a portion of them. Of more than 300,000 clones listed, roughly 89% were seen once; the top ten hold 0.65% to 0.85%. Sequenced material: PBMCs. The source is a woman aged 18-29 years in good health and CMV-seronegative.

The genes are TRBV20-1 and TRBJ1-2; D not resolved. Germline CDR1 and CDR2: DFQATT and SNEGSKA (reference sequence). V lost 5 bases to trimming and J lost 5 bases, with 3 bases between them. The CDR3 consists of 9 residues. The CDR3 spells CSASYGYTF. CDR3 nucleotide sequence: TGCAGTGCTTCATATGGCTACACCTTC.

This clone was counted a few times. The genes are TRBV6-5 and TRBJ2-7; a possible D gene is TRBD1 (6 bases). Germline V gives CDR1 MNHEY, CDR2 SVGAGI. Trimming stripped 0 bases from V and 2 bases from J, with 11 bases between. The CDR3 contains 15 residues. In nucleotides, the CDR3 is TGTGCCAGCAGTTACTCCGGGACAACGGCCTACGAGCAGTACTTC. Amino acid sequence: CASSYSGTTAYEQYF.

The rearrangement links TRBV5-1 to TRBJ2-7; D might be TRBD2 (7 bases). The CDR3 totals 15 residues. CDR1 SGHRS and CDR2 YFSETQ come from the germline V gene. V was shortened by 3 bases and J by 5 bases, with 18 bases between the two germline ends. CDR3 region: CASSSTRGAGDEQYF. The CDR3 bases are TGCGCCAGCAGCTCCACCCGGGGGGCGGGGGACGAGCAGTACTTC.

The chain recombines TRBV29-1 with TRBJ1-2; 7 positions agree with TRBD1. Germline values: CDR1 SQVTM, CDR2 ANQGSEA. CDR3 length equals 15 residues. V lost 4 bases, J lost 2 bases, and 10 bases stayed unmatched. DNA for the CDR3: TGCAGCGTTGGCAGCCGACTGACAGGGAACTATGGCTACACCTTC. As protein: CSVGSRLTGNYGYTF.

The rearrangement links TRBV10-1 to TRBJ1-5, with TRBD1 matching 8 bases. Germline V gives CDR1 WNHNN, CDR2 SYGVQD (reference sequence). The CDR3 consists of 14 residues. V was pared by 7 bases and J by 4 bases, with 6 bases of the junction left unmatched. CDR3 in amino acids: CASTDRDLNQPQHF. The CDR3 DNA follows: TGCGCCAGCACGGACAGGGACCTTAATCAGCCCCAGCATTTT.

V and J are TRBV7-2 and TRBJ2-4, with D perhaps matching TRBD2 (5 bases). The CDR3 consists of 19 residues. V lost 5 bases and J lost 0, with 23 bases in between. In germline, CDR1 is SGHTA, CDR2 FQGNSA. The CDR3 nucleotides are TGTGCCAGCAGCCCCCCGGGATTTAAGCCAGCCCCAGCCAAAAACATTCAGTACTTC. Its protein product is CASSPPGFKPAPAKNIQYF.

This chain uses TRBV29-1 with TRBJ2-2; TRBD2 matches at 8 bases. The CDR3 is made up of 15 amino acids. V trimming: 7 bases; J trimming: 0 bases; junction bases outside the gene matches: 7. Germline V gene data show CDR1 as SQVTM and CDR2 as ANQGSEA. The CDR3 region has the DNA TGCAGCGCCTCCCAGACTAGCGCGAACACCGGGGAGCTGTTTTTT. This sequence encodes CSASQTSANTGELFF.

The chain recombines TRBV6-1 with TRBJ2-2; TRBD1 agrees at 8 bases. Looked up from germline, CDR1 is MNHNS and CDR2 is SASEGT. The CDR3 totals 14 residues. The junction had 3 bases not matched to a gene; V was cut back by 8 bases and J by 1 base. The CDR3 DNA reads as TGTGCCAGCGTCAGGGGGCGGAACACCGGGGAGCTGTTTTTT. Protein product: CASVRGRNTGELFF.

Of note for this clone: This specimen includes other DNA sequences encoding the same CDR3. This chain joins TRBV20-1 and TRBJ2-5, with 7 nucleotides matching TRBD2. The CDR3 sequence is 11 residues long. The ends lost 6 bases at V and 4 bases at J; junction bases unmatched: 2. Germline loops: CDR1 DFQATT, CDR2 SNEGSKA (reference sequence). This chain's CDR3 is CSAIAGETQYF. Here the CDR3 DNA reads TGCAGTGCCATAGCGGGAGAGACCCAGTACTTC.

The chain combines TRBV23-1 with TRBJ2-7; 7 nucleotides align to TRBD2. Being an ORF, TRBV23-1 has a function that is uncertain. J was trimmed by 6 bases and V by 7 bases; bases with no gene match: 12. The CDR3 is 14 residues long. CDR3 sequence (DNA): TGCGCCAGCAAAAAGCGGGACCACCCTCGCGAGCAGTACTTC. Protein product: CASKKRDHPREQYF.

This rearrangement joins TRBV4-1 to TRBJ1-5; weak D call: TRBD1 (6 bases). This CDR3 contains 16 residues. V dropped 1 base and J dropped 2 bases, with 12 bases sitting between them. Germline-derived CDR1 and CDR2 are MGHRA and YSYEKL. This CDR3 is CASSQGTGSGNQPQHF. DNA for the CDR3: TGCGCCAGCAGCCAAGGAACAGGGTCGGGCAATCAGCCCCAGCATTTT.

This clone is a singleton in its sample. This rearrangement joins TRBV27 to TRBJ2-5, with TRBD2 matching over 7 bases. The CDR3 runs to 16 residues. Losses at the gene ends were 1 base for V and 2 bases for J; bases not matched to a gene: 7. The germline V gene encodes CDR1 MNHEY and CDR2 SMNVEV (reference sequence). The CDR3 DNA follows: TGTGCCAGCAGTTTATTTGCGGGAGAGACTCAAGAGACCCAGTACTTC. It codes for CASSLFAGETQETQYF.

The CDR3 spells CAISEYPAGGDNEQFF. CDR3 DNA: TGTGCCATCAGTGAGTATCCAGCGGGAGGCGACAATGAGCAGTTCTTC. V gene TRBV10-3 combines with J gene TRBJ2-1, with 9 bases lining up with TRBD2. CDR3 length: 16 residues. Per germline, CDR1 ENHRY and CDR2 SYGVKD. V lost 1 base and J lost 5; bases outside the gene matches: 6.

On this clone itself: Other nucleotide sequences from this sample produce the same CDR3. V gene TRBV2 combines with J gene TRBJ2-5; TRBD1 might be the D (6 bases). Deletions cut 7 bases from V and 5 bases from J, with 14 bases between. Germline V gene lookup returns CDR1 SNHLY and CDR2 FYNNEI. The CDR3 extends over 13 amino acids. CDR3: CASNPTGQETQYF. DNA of the CDR3: TGTGCCAGCAATCCTACAGGGCAGGAGACCCAGTACTTC. Looking up the rest from reference TRBV2 and TRBJ2-5 gives the full variable domain: EPEVTQTPSHQVTQMGQEVILRCVPISNHLYFYWYRQILGQKVEFLVSFYNNEISEKSEIFDDQFSVERPDGSNFTLKIRSTKLEDSAMYFCASNPTGQETQYFGPGTRLLVL.

This clone was seen once. J is TRBJ1-1 and V is TRBV11-2, with D uncertain. Trimming left V 6 bases short and J 4 bases short, with 12 bases between. The CDR3 runs to 13 residues. Germline CDR1 is SGHAT and CDR2 is FQNNGV. The CDR3 nucleotides are TGTGCCAGCAGGGGAGCAGCGGGCACTGAAGCTTTCTTT. This translates into CASRGAAGTEAFF.

The CDR3: CASSSYGQGITEQFF. For the CDR3, the DNA is TGTGCCAGCAGCTCCTACGGACAGGGGATTACTGAGCAGTTCTTC. This chain connects TRBV7-2 to TRBJ2-1; 9 nucleotides match TRBD1. CDR3 length: 15 amino acids. Germline lookup yields CDR1 SGHTA and CDR2 FQGNSA. Trimming at V came to 4 bases and at J to 9 bases, leaving 10 bases not matched to a gene.

CDR3 amino acids: CASRGTGGFGYTF. The CDR3, as DNA: TGTGCCAGCAGGGGGACAGGGGGCTTTGGCTACACCTTC. The genes are TRBV27 and TRBJ1-2; 12 positions agree with TRBD1. Looked up from germline, CDR1 is MNHEY and CDR2 is SMNVEV (reference sequence). J lost 7 bases, V lost 6 bases, and 3 bases had no gene match. This CDR3 comprises 13 residues.

This clone was observed a single time. The chain recombines TRBV27 with TRBJ1-1; 7 nucleotides match TRBD1. This CDR3 has 14 residues. Losses at the gene ends were 7 bases for V and 1 base for J; bases not matched to a gene: 6. Germline V lookup: CDR1 MNHEY, CDR2 SMNVEV (reference sequence). DNA for the CDR3: TGTGCCAGCATAGGGGGCCCTCGGAACACTGAAGCTTTCTTT. Encoded protein: CASIGGPRNTEAFF.

This clone turned up a few times. The CDR3 DNA is TGTGCCAGCAGCCCCCTGGCGGGGCTGATCTACGAGCAGTACTTC. This codes for CASSPLAGLIYEQYF. The chain has TRBV5-6 and TRBJ2-7; tentative D call: TRBD2 (6 bases). The V end was cut by 4 bases, the J end by 3 bases, with 17 bases between. This CDR3 region has 15 residues. Germline-derived CDR1 and CDR2 are SGHDT and YYEEEE.

This clone was counted a single time. J is TRBJ1-1 and V is TRBV2; D may be TRBD1 (5 bases). The CDR3 contains 14 residues. V gave up 8 bases and J gave up 6 bases, with 19 bases separating them. Germline values: CDR1 SNHLY, CDR2 FYNNEI. CDR3: CASGALLPGSEAFF. The DNA of the CDR3 is TGTGCCAGCGGGGCTCTTCTGCCAGGGTCTGAAGCTTTCTTT.

The chain links TRBV5-4 to TRBJ1-1; D may be TRBD1 (6 bases). V lost 6 bases to trimming and J lost 8 bases, with 11 bases between them. The CDR3 sequence is 11 residues long. CDR1 SGHNT and CDR2 YYREEE come from the germline V gene (reference sequence). DNA for the CDR3: TGTGCCAGCACCGGGGGGCAAGAAGCTTTCTTT. Its protein product is CASTGGQEAFF.

The genes are TRBV18 and TRBJ2-7, with D perhaps matching TRBD1 (5 bases). This CDR3 has 16 amino acids. CDR1 is KGHSH and CDR2 is LQKENI in the germline V gene. Trimming cost V 4 bases and J 3 bases, with 19 bases left between them. This chain's CDR3 is CASSRTMDVASYEQYF. In DNA form, the CDR3 reads TGTGCCAGCTCACGGACAATGGACGTGGCTAGCTACGAGCAGTACTTC.

This clone was seen a handful of times. The gene calls are TRBV7-9 and TRBJ2-7, with 10 bases matching TRBD2. The V gene's germline CDR1 is SEHNR and CDR2 FQNEAQ (reference sequence). J lost 2 bases, V lost 4 bases, and 5 bases had no gene match. The CDR3 has 15 residues. The CDR3 reads CASSSAGTSAYEQYF. The DNA for the CDR3 is TGTGCCAGCAGCTCGGCCGGGACTAGCGCCTACGAGCAGTACTTC.

This clone was found once. Written as DNA, the CDR3 is TGTGCCAGCAGTAACCCAGGGTCCGGCACTGAAGCTTTCTTT. Its protein is CASSNPGSGTEAFF. V gene TRBV6-5 combines with J gene TRBJ1-1, with D maybe TRBD1 (5 bases). V was pared by 5 bases and J by 4 bases, with 14 bases between. The CDR3 is made up of 14 amino acids. CDR1 MNHEY and CDR2 SVGAGI come from the germline V gene.

The V and J genes are TRBV6-1 and TRBJ2-6, with TRBD1 matching over 8 bases. Trimming at V came to 2 bases and at J to 0 bases, leaving 6 bases not matched to a gene. Per germline, CDR1 MNHNS and CDR2 SASEGT. The CDR3 runs 18 residues. DNA for the CDR3: TGTGCCAGCAGTGAACGGACAGGGCGGTTCTCTGGGGCCAACGTCCTGACTTTC. This sequence encodes CASSERTGRFSGANVLTF.

The V gene is TRBV6-1, the J gene TRBJ1-1; 7 nucleotides match TRBD1. Germline CDR1 MNHNS, CDR2 SASEGT. This CDR3 contains 15 residues. Unmatched junction bases numbered 7, after V lost 2 bases and J lost 4 bases. The DNA of the CDR3 is TGTGCCAGCAGTGAACAAGGGGGCGCGGGCACTGAAGCTTTCTTT. This codes for CASSEQGGAGTEAFF.

The chain employs TRBV5-4 and TRBJ2-5; D uncertain. V lost 4 bases to trimming and J lost 3 bases, with 7 bases between them. Germline values: CDR1 SGHNT, CDR2 YYREEE (reference sequence). The CDR3 is 12 amino acids. CDR3 coding DNA: TGTGCCAGCAGCCGGCAGGAAGAGACCCAGTACTTC. Encoded protein: CASSRQEETQYF.

This clone showed up just a few times. The genes are TRBV19 and TRBJ1-3, with TRBD1 matching over 7 bases. This CDR3 region has 16 residues. J gave up 0 bases and V 5 bases, and 7 bases lay outside the gene matches. Germline-derived CDR1 and CDR2 are LNHDA and SQIVND (reference sequence). In nucleotides, the CDR3 is TGTGCCAGTAGTGCGCAGGGACAGCTCTCTGGAAACACCATATATTTT. Translated, it gives CASSAQGQLSGNTIYF.